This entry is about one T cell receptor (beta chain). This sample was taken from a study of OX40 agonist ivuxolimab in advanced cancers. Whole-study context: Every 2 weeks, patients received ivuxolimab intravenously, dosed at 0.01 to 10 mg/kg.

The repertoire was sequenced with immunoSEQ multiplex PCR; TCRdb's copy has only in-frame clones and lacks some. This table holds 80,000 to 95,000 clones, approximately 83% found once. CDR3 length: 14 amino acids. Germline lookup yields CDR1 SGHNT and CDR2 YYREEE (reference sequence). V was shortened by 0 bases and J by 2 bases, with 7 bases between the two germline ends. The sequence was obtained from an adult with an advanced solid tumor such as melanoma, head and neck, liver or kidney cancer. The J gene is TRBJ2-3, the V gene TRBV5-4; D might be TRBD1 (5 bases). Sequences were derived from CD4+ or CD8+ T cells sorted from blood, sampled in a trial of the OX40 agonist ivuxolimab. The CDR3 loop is CASSLEDITDTQYF. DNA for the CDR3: TGTGCCAGCAGCTTGGAGGACATCACAGATACGCAGTATTTT.